What follows is one T cell receptor beta chain and its context. This sample was included in a study of blood T cell repertoires in COVID-19. Assay: immunoSEQ multiplex PCR; the TCRdb copy retains only in-frame clones and omits some. The sample lists under 300,000 clones, 70% to 90% occurring once. J was trimmed by 5 bases and V by 6 bases; bases with no gene match: 25. This CDR3 contains 21 residues. Looked up from germline, CDR1 is ENHRY and CDR2 is SYGVKD. This chain uses TRBV10-3 with TRBJ1-6; 7 bases match TRBD1. The sequencing input was peripheral blood. The clonotype was recovered from a woman aged 40-49 years who had recovered from COVID-19. CDR3 sequence: CAIRQGPTQGPTFRDNSPLHF. In nucleotides, the CDR3 is TGTGCCATCAGACAGGGCCCAACACAGGGGCCGACTTTCCGTGATAATTCACCCCTCCACTTT.